The source of this TCR beta chain is a study of identical twins. General study results and limits: Abundant beta clonotypes from cord blood had fewer insertions, unlike memory repertoires, which showed none. Rather than following the same donors, the conclusions depended on cross-sectional statistical analysis.

V was clipped by 1 base and J by 5 bases, with 15 bases between them. The CDR3 length is 15 residues. TCRdb re-derived calls from the 5' RACE reads in MiXCR, one entry per CDR3 protein. The table has 600,000 to 800,000 distinct CDR3 sequences, approximately 22% seen once. This clonotype occurred a few times. Its antigen is undetermined. These data are also associated with another study on T cells expressing NK-cell markers. That study reports: The authors restricted sorting to alpha-beta TCR T cells with an anti-gamma-delta TCR antibody in several experiments.

This sequence joins TRBV12-3 or TRBV12-4 and TRBJ2-7; D may be TRBD2 (5 bases). The sequence came from a woman aged 18-35 years in good health. Sample: PBMCs. The CDR3 DNA follows: TGTGCCAGCAGTTTAGGTGGTGGGAGCTACCACGAGCAGTACTTC. This gives the protein CASSLGGGSYHEQYF.